Below, one T cell receptor (beta chain) is given with its context. The antigen is unknown. The ends were cut back, 5 bases at V and 8 bases at J, with 15 bases in the middle. CDR1 is SQVTM, CDR2 ANQGSEA, per germline. The CDR3 totals 13 residues. The data belong to a study of a mutant IDH1 vaccine in newly diagnosed glioma. The table came from immunoSEQ multiplex PCR; TCRdb's copy has only in-frame clones and leaves some out. This table holds about 51,000 clones, around 80% found once. The time point: week 5, during vaccination. Vaccine doses each comprised 300 ug of mutant IDH1 20-mer peptide, with topical imiquimod.

The rearrangement uses TRBV29-1 and TRBJ1-4; the D gene is possibly TRBD1 (6 bases). The sample in question was PBMCs, obtained from a glioma patient whose treatment included an IDH1 peptide vaccine. This receptor was obtained from a woman between 40 and 50 years old with glioma. CDR3 in amino acids: CSVQGRGEEKLFF. DNA of the CDR3: TGCAGCGTTCAGGGCAGGGGAGAAGAAAAACTGTTTTTT.